This entry is about one T cell receptor beta chain. Its antigen is not yet known. No base qualities exist here, and no much larger clone lies one base off it. The cohort was made up of approximately 670 healthy bone marrow donors. At the time of sampling, every cohort member was nominally healthy, though immune exposures that went unrecorded were likely present. The donor was CMV seronegative and was included in the group of approximately 350 seronegative cohort members. A peripheral blood sample was provided by each donor, and peripheral blood mononuclear cells were used for TCR beta sequencing. The Qiagen DNeasy Blood Extraction Kit was used to extract genomic DNA from the blood cell samples. The data derive from a study of cytomegalovirus exposure and HLA in healthy donors (dated by TCRdb to 2015 to 2018). Some background on the complete study: An earlier analysis of around 600 of the donors reported 250 to 350 Gb of sequence data and 100 million to 130 million unique TCR beta sequences from about 179 million T cells. The genetic ancestry cluster associated with self-reported Caucasian donors included 81% of the approximately 410 genotyped donors. A later analysis re-analyzed previously published TCR beta repertoires from approximately 700 donors and added high-resolution HLA genotyping to study TCR occurrence patterns. Rather than drawing on any new phenotypic data, the later analysis identified candidate immune exposures from TCR beta sequences and the way those sequences occurred across donors. A later genetic analysis took genome-wide SNP genotypes for about three fifths of the roughly 700 donors and used that subset as a discovery cohort. The study profiled the T cell repertoires of some 610 subjects by immunosequencing and related them to cytomegalovirus serostatus. Both class I and class II loci were covered by HLA typing, at four-digit resolution. The study combined high-throughput TCR immunosequencing, statistical association of individual TCRs with disease status, and machine learning to predict cytomegalovirus infection status. Alongside the repertoire data, information on donor age, sex, ethnicity and CMV serostatus was compiled. A separate validation cohort of more than 100 different subjects was used in addition to the 666-subject first cohort. Every discovery cohort repertoire had been produced on one sequencing platform. Among almost 400 genotyped donors of the cohort, an average of around 240,000 unique TCR beta nucleotide sequences were sequenced per donor, roughly a sixth of them non-productive. The aim of the study was to test whether cataloging public T cell receptors could identify signatures of past pathogen exposure. Around 330 gigabases of sequencing data and around 88 million unique TCR sequences made up an early release that covered several hundred HLA-typed donors. The number of typed donors differed by locus: about 620-630 for A, B, C, DRB1 and DQB1; roughly 510 for DQA1; approximately 600 for DPA1; and 450 to 480 for DPB1. A handful of DR-DQ haplotypes were handled as single units for association and clustering because linkage in the cohort was strong. An earlier analysis of 587 of the donors used high-throughput TCR beta sequencing to judge whether each TCR beta V gene segment behaved as functional or pseudogenic. The full study reports these points: When HLA alleles, especially DR and DQ, strongly co-occurred, TCR associations were difficult to assign to individual alleles. Several of the top co-occurrence clusters appeared to be linked to parvovirus B19, influenza, CMV and Epstein-Barr virus, according to a later analysis. Specific HLA alleles were associated with 15,000 to 20,000 TCR beta sequences at a false discovery rate of 0.05 in a later analysis. Approximately 16 rarely observed V segments, including chromosome 9 orphons, were excluded from the earlier analysis of approximately 600 of the donors because counts were too low. In an earlier analysis of more than 450 of the donors, most TCR beta V segments were observed in productive rearrangements about 90% or about 30% of the time, broadly matching IMGT annotations. In both the original and validation cohorts, the classifier was reported to diagnose cytomegalovirus status with high specificity and sensitivity. A group of highly shared sequence variants was considered likely to be a technical artifact of the sequencing pipeline. The 87-base-pair reads could not distinguish some IMGT-functional V segments, including TRBV6-2 and TRBV6-3, so those segments were excluded. In a later analysis, HLA-associated TCR beta chains showed more clonal expansion and lower generation probabilities than non-associated chains that were equally common. Because HLA typing was unavailable for some donors at each locus, only the typed subset was used in association tests. Three of the identified cytomegalovirus-associated TCR beta chains were confirmed in vitro to be specific for cytomegalovirus antigens. A later analysis found that most CMV-associated TCR beta chains appeared HLA-restricted, with HLA associations seemingly driven largely by CMV exposure. The only immune exposure information available for the cohort was CMV serostatus. Roughly uniform sequencing depth across donors was assumed in presence/absence analyses, although this assumption may not hold. An association between a missense DCLRE1C variant and V-gene and J-gene trimming of TCR beta chains was found in a later genetic analysis and replicated in an independent cohort. A later analysis found that TCR association rates varied across HLA loci, with DRB1 alleles showing the most associated TCRs and HLA-C alleles the fewest. Linkage disequilibrium might explain the correlated functional status among segregating V segments, but an unknown experimental factor could not be ruled out. In a later genetic analysis, fewer N-insertions in productive TCRs were reported among donors in an Asian-associated ancestry cluster than the 666-donor mean. In this cohort, only TCR beta chains were sequenced, and detectable features were limited by the absence of alpha or paired-chain data. A further reported finding was that TCR beta sequences accurately predicted the HLA-A and HLA-B alleles for most subjects in the first cohort. Most TCR sequences were seen in very few donors, while some public TCRs were found in many individuals. The authors suggested that the approach could potentially be extended to other disease states and immunological phenotypes. In the study, around 160 TCR beta chains were listed as associated with cytomegalovirus.

Library prep was done by the immunoSEQ multiplex PCR assay. The multiplex PCR relied on a mix of 60 forward primers for TCR Vbeta segments and 13 reverse primers for TCR Jbeta segments. The CDR3 region of rearranged TCR beta genes was amplified from genomic DNA by a multiplex PCR assay. On the Illumina HiSeq System, the amplified TCR beta libraries were sequenced as 87-base-pair reads. In the original analysis: Across the 640 or so repertoires, a later analysis counted roughly 77 million unique TCR beta chains, roughly 11 million of which were shared by at least two donors. To remove PCR and sequencing errors, raw reads were error-corrected and collapsed into unique sequences using a nearest-neighbor algorithm that merged closely related sequences. Alignment of CDR3 sequences to IMGT reference sequences was used to assign V, D and J gene segments. For a sequence to be retained, a match of at least six nucleotides was required to both a V gene segment and a J gene segment. A rearrangement counted as productive if the CDR3 had no stop codons and remained in frame with V and J, and every other rearrangement counted as non-productive. Following IMGT convention, CDR3 was defined as the stretch from the second conserved V-encoded cysteine to the conserved J-encoded phenylalanine. Sequences without an unambiguous match to a single V gene segment were excluded from the earlier analysis of about 640 of the donors. An earlier analysis of a few hundred of the donors classified V segments as functional when productive rearrangements were above 56.7% and as segregating when the standard deviation between donors was above 5%. A statistical classification framework was built to diagnose cytomegalovirus status from the catalog of TCR beta chain sequences. V and J gene assignment, in a later analysis, came from comparing TCR nucleotide sequences with IMGT/GENE-DB human TR gene sequences. In a later analysis, CDR3 sequences and most-parsimonious VDJ recombination scenarios were assigned using the TCRdist pipeline. In a later analysis, each TCR beta chain was defined by its CDR3 amino acid sequence together with its V-gene family, and reads lacking a unique V-gene family were excluded. As a way to deal with suspected cross-contamination and a sequencing artifact, a later analysis dropped 640 or so nucleotide sequences that were highly shared and had low generation probability. A later analysis calculated a clonal expansion index for each public chain from normalized within-repertoire ranks of inferred template counts. Generation probabilities in a later analysis came from a VDJ recombination model fitted to out-of-frame rearrangements, and those results were checked against IGoR. In a later analysis, TCR-TCR, TCR-HLA and TCR-CMV co-occurrence was scored with hypergeometric tests, and a repertoire-size bias correction was applied to TCR pairs. A later analysis estimated false discovery rates by permuting HLA or CMV assignments 20 times. In a later analysis, co-occurring TCRs were grouped using DBSCAN, with TCRdist sequence similarity added in when clustering inside HLA-allele-positive subsets. For co-occurrence clustering, repertoires with fewer than 30,000 or more than 120,000 public chains were excluded, along with roughly 5 repertoires with anomalous nucleotide sharing. The table was pulled from immuneACCESS by TCRdb, which kept in-frame rearrangements only. Such tables lose some clones; where checked, under half of the loss comes from unresolved V genes, and the rest has no known cause. D and trimming were read from the DNA, whereas the V and J calls and clone size are those reported in that table. A total of roughly 150,000 clones appear in this sample, 70% to 85% of them only once. Around 1.4% of the sample is taken by the ten largest.

The cysteine opens and the phenylalanine closes a CDR3 of 13 amino acids. Just the 39-base CDR3 DNA is kept, in frame starting at base 1. CDR1 and CDR2, looked up from the germline V gene, are MGHDK and SYGVNS. V is pared back by 4 bases and J by 5 bases, with 11 bases lying between the germline termini. The sample was PBMCs. The chain joins TRBV25-1 to TRBJ1-1; 5 matching bases give a weak D call of TRBD1. This receptor was identified in a male donor in good health and CMV-seronegative. The CDR3 corresponds to CASSARQLTEAFF. At the DNA level, the sequence is TGTGCCAGCAGTGCACGACAGTTGACTGAAGCTTTCTTT.